This T cell receptor beta chain was captured by sequencing in a study of T cell responses to AZD1222 COVID-19 vaccine. Here immunoSEQ multiplex PCR was the method, and the copy in TCRdb shows in-frame clones only, minus some. Counted here are approximately 200,000 clones, almost 95% occurring once; the ten biggest clones make up roughly a tenth. The germline CDR1 and CDR2 sequences are LNHNV and YYDKDF (reference sequence). This CDR3 spans 15 amino acids. The germline V and J ends were trimmed by 4 bases and 2 bases, with 14 bases remaining between them. This sequence joins TRBV15 and TRBJ1-1; tentative D call: TRBD1 (5 bases). The sequenced sample was peripheral blood, obtained on day 0 of AZD1222 vaccination. The sequence derives from an adult in good health. The CDR3 DNA is TGTGCCACCAGCACTAGAAGGGGTCTTAACACTGAAGCTTTCTTT. Its protein is CATSTRRGLNTEAFF. The entire variable domain, with the rest obtained from reference TRBV15 and TRBJ1-1, is as follows: DAMVIQNPRYQVTQFGKPVTLSCSQTLNHNVMYWYQQKSSQAPKLLFHYYDKDFNNEADTPDNFQSRRPNTSFCFLDIRSPGLGDTAMYLCATSTRRGLNTEAFFGQGTRLTVV.